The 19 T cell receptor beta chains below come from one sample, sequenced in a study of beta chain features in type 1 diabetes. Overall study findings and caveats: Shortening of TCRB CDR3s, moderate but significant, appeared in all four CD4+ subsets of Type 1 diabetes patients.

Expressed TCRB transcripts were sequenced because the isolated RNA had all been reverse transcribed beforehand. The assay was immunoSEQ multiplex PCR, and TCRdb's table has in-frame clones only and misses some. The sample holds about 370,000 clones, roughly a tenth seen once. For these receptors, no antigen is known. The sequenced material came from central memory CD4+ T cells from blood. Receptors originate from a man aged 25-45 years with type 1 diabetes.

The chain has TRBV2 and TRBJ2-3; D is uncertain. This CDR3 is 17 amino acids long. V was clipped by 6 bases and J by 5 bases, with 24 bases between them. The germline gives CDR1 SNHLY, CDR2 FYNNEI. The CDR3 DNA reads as TGTGCCAGCAGCGACTCAGGTCGGCGGACCCATGGAGATACGCAGTATTTT. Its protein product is CASSDSGRRTHGDTQYF.

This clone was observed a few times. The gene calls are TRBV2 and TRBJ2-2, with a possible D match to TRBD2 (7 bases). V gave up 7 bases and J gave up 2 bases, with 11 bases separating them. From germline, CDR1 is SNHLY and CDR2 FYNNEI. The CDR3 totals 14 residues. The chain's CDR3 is CASTRGGNTGELFF. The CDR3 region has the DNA TGTGCCAGCACTAGGGGGGGCAACACCGGGGAGCTGTTTTTT.

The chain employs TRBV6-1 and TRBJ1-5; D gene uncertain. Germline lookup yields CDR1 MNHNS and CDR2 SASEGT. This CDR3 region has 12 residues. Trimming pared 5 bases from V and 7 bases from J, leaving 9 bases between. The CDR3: CASSNLNQPQHF. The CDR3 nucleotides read TGTGCCAGCAGTAACCTTAACCAGCCCCAGCATTTT.

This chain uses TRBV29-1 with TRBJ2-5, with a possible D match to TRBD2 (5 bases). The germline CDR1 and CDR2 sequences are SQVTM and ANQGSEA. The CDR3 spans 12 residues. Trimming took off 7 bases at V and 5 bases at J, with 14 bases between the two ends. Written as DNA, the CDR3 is TGCAGCGCCTTCGGTGGGAGTGAGACCCAGTACTTC. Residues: CSAFGGSETQYF.

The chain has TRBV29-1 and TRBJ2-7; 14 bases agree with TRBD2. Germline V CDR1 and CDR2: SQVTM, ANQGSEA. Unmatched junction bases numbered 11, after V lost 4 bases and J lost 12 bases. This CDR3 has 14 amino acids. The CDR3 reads CSVGEGLAGDVPYF. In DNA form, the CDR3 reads TGCAGCGTTGGTGAGGGACTAGCGGGAGACGTGCCGTACTTC.

The CDR3 DNA is TGCGCCAGCAGCCAACGGGACAGAGATTACGAGCAGTACTTC. It encodes CASSQRDRDYEQYF. The chain combines TRBV4-3 with TRBJ2-7; 7 bases fit TRBD1. The junction had 5 bases not matched to a gene; V was cut back by 2 bases and J by 4 bases. Germline V gene lookup returns CDR1 LGHNA and CDR2 YSLEER. CDR3 length: 14 amino acids.

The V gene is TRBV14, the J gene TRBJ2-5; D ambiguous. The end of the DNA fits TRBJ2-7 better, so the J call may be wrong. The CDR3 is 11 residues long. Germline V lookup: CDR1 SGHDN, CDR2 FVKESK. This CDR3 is CASSQVYEQYF. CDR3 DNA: TGTGCCAGCAGCCAAGTTTACGAGCAGTACTTC.

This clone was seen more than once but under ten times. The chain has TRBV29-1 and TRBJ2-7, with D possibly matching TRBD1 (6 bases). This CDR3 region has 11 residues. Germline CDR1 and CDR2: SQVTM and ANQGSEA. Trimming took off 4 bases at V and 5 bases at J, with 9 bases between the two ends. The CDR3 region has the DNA TGCAGCGTTGGCAGGGGAGACGAGCAGTACTTC. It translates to CSVGRGDEQYF.

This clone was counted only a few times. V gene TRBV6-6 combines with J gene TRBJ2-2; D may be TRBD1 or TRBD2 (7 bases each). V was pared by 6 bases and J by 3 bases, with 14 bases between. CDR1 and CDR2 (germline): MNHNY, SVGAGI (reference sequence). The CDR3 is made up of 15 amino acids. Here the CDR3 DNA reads TGTGCCAGCAGCCAGGGGGAGGGAGACACCGGGGAGCTGTTTTTT. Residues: CASSQGEGDTGELFF.

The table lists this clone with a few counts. The DNA of the CDR3 is TGTGCCAGCAGCGCGGGACAGCGGGAAAAACTGTTTTTT. This translates into CASSAGQREKLFF. This chain uses TRBV7-9 with TRBJ1-4, with 7 bases that match TRBD1. The J segment lost 8 bases and the V segment lost 5 bases, leaving 5 bases of the junction unmatched. There are 13 residues in the CDR3. Germline CDR1 is SEHNR and CDR2 is FQNEAQ (reference sequence).

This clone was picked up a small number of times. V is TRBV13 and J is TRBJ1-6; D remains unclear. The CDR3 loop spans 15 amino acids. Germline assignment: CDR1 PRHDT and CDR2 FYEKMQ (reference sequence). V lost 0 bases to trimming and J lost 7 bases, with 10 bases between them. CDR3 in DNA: TGTGCCAGCAGCTTAGGCGGACTGTCGAATTCACCCCTCCACTTT. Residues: CASSLGGLSNSPLHF.

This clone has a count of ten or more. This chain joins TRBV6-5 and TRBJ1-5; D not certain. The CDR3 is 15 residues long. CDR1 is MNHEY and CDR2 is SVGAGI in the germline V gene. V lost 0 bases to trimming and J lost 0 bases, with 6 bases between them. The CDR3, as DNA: TGTGCCAGCAGTTACTCGATACATAGCAATCAGCCCCAGCATTTT. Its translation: CASSYSIHSNQPQHF.

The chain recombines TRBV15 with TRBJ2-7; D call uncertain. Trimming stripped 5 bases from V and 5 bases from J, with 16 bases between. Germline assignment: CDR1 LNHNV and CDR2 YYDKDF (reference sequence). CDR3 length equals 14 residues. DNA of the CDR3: TGTGCCACCAGCGCGGAAATCACCGTCCACGAGCAGTACTTC. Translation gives CATSAEITVHEQYF.

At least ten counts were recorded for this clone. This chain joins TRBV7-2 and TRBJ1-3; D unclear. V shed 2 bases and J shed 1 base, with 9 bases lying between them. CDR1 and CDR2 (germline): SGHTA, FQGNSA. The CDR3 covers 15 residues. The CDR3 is CASSLPGFSGNTIYF. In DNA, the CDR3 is TGTGCCAGCAGCTTACCGGGATTTTCTGGAAACACCATATATTTT.

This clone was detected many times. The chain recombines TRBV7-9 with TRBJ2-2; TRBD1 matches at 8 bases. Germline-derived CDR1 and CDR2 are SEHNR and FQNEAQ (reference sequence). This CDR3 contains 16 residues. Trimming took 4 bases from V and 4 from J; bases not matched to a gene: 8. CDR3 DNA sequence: TGTGCCAGCAGCTCCCGGGACAGGACCTTCACCGGGGAGCTGTTTTTT. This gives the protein CASSSRDRTFTGELFF.

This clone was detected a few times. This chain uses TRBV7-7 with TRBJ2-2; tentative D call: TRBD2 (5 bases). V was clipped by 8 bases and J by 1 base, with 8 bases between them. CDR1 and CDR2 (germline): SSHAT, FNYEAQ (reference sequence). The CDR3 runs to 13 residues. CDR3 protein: CASLRGNTGELFF. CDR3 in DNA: TGTGCCAGCCTCCGGGGGAACACCGGGGAGCTGTTTTTT.

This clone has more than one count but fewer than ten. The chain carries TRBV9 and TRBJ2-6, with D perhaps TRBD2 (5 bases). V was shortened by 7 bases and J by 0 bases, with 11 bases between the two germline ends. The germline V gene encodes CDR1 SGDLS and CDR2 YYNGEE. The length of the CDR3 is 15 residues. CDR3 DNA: TGTGCCAGCCGGGGAGACCTCTCTGGGGCCAACGTCCTGACTTTC. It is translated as CASRGDLSGANVLTF.

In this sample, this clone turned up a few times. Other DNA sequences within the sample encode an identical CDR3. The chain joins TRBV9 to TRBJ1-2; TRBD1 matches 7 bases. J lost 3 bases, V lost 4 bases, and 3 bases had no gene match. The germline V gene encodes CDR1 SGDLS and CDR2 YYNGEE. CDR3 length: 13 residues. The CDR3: CASSPQGDYGYTF. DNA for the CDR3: TGTGCCAGCAGCCCCCAGGGGGACTATGGCTACACCTTC.

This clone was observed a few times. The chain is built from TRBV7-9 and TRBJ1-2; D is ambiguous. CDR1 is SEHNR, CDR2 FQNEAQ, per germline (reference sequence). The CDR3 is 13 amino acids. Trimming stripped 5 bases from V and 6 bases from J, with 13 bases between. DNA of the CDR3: TGTGCCAGCAGCCGTCAGGATGGGAATGGCTACACCTTC. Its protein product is CASSRQDGNGYTF.